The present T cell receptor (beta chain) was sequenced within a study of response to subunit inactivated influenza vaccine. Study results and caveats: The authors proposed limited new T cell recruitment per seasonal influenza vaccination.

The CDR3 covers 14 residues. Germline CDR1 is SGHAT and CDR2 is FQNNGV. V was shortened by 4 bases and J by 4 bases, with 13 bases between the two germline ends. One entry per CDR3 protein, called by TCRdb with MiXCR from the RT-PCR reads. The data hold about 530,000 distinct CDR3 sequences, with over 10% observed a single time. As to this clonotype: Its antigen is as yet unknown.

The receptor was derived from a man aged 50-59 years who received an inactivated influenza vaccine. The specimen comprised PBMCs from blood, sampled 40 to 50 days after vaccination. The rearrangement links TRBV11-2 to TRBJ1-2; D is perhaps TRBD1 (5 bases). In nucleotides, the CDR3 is TGTGCCAGCAGCTCACCCGGGGGACCCTATGGCTACACCTTC. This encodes CASSSPGGPYGYTF.